The sequence of this TCR beta chain was determined in a study of neoadjuvant nivolumab and ipilimumab in lung cancer. Study observations and caveats: Pretherapy blood TCR richness correlated positively with resected tumor richness.

Trimming pared 4 bases from V and 1 base from J, leaving 15 bases between. CDR1 and CDR2 (germline): SGHDT, YYEEEE. This CDR3 has 16 residues. Using immunoSEQ multiplex PCR, the repertoire was profiled, and TCRdb retains in-frame clones only, with some absent. Of fewer than 40,000 clones listed, 90% are singletons. Remarks on this clone: As yet, its antigen is unknown.

Sample: peripheral blood, taken after neoadjuvant nivolumab, alone or with ipilimumab, at or shortly before surgery. The clonotype originates from an adult with non-small cell lung cancer. The rearrangement uses TRBV5-6 and TRBJ1-5; D is unclear. CDR3 amino acids: CASSRYGRISNQPQHF. DNA of the CDR3: TGTGCCAGCAGCCGATACGGGAGAATCAGCAATCAGCCCCAGCATTTT. The variable domain in full, completed from reference TRBV5-6 and TRBJ1-5, reads DAGVTQSPTHLIKTRGQQVTLRCSPKSGHDTVSWYQQALGQGPQFIFQYYEEEERQRGNFPDRFSGHQFPNYSSELNVNALLLGDSALYLCASSRYGRISNQPQHFGDGTRLSIL.